The rows below give T cell receptor beta chains drawn from one sample of a study of T-cell memory formation after mild COVID-19. TCRdb reanalysed the 5' RACE reads using MiXCR and keeps one entry per CDR3 protein. Altogether some 120,000 distinct CDR3 sequences are present, about 15% being singletons, with the ten largest covering about 15%. Source material: PBMCs or a T cell subset sorted from them (not recorded which). The receptors derive from an adult woman who had mild COVID-19 (a few samples of this study predate the infection). Cell type and time point are not known. Each CDR3 is given with its conserved first and last residue. The order of the fields is CDR3 length, V gene, D gene, J gene, clone size, CDR3 DNA, CDR3 protein. The D gene is left open where the match is weak. Size is stated for part of the rows, as once, few or many counts, or as a class when the clone is expanded.

11	TRBV18	-	TRBJ2-5	few	TGTGCCAGCTCACCTAAAGAGACCCAGTACTTC	CASSPKETQYF
15	TRBV12-3/TRBV12-4	-	TRBJ2-7	-	TGTGCCAGCAGTTCTCCTACTAGCCTTACCTACGAGCAGTACTTC	CASSSPTSLTYEQYF
13	TRBV5-1	TRBD1	TRBJ1-2	-	TGCGCCAGCAGCCCGGGACAGTACTATGGCTACACCTTC	CASSPGQYYGYTF
16	TRBV5-1	-	TRBJ2-6	few	TGCGCCAGCAGCTTGGGCGGACCTACCGGGGCCAACGTCCTGACTTTC	CASSLGGPTGANVLTF
15	TRBV7-2	TRBD2	TRBJ2-7	few	TGTGCCAGCAGCTTATTTAGCGGGGGCCCCTACGAGCAGTACTTC	CASSLFSGGPYEQYF
14	TRBV5-1	-	TRBJ1-2	few	TGCGCCAGCAGCCCCCTGGACAGTTTTTATGGCTACACCTTC	CASSPLDSFYGYTF
13	TRBV24-1	-	TRBJ2-7	-	TGTGCCACCAGATCCGGACTTGCGGGTGAGCAGTACTTC	CATRSGLAGEQYF
14	TRBV7-3	-	TRBJ1-1	-	TGTGCCAGCAGCAAGAACAGTGAGGACACTGAAGCTTTCTTT	CASSKNSEDTEAFF
13	TRBV2	TRBD2	TRBJ2-1	-	TGTGCCAGCCAGCGGGAGGTCGGCAATGAGCAGTTCTTC	CASQREVGNEQFF
14	TRBV12-3/TRBV12-4	-	TRBJ2-1	few	TGTGCCAGCACCCTCCTGGGGGGGCTTAGTGAGCAGTTCTTC	CASTLLGGLSEQFF
13	TRBV27	-	TRBJ1-3	few	TGTGCCAGCAGTCCGATGAGGGGAAACACCATATATTTT	CASSPMRGNTIYF
15	TRBV29-1	TRBD1	TRBJ1-5	few	TGCAGCGTTCAGGGAGGGACAGGAGGGAATCAGCCCCAGCATTTT	CSVQGGTGGNQPQHF